This T cell receptor beta chain was sequenced during a study of T cell responses to AZD1222 COVID-19 vaccine. The CDR3 is 15 residues long. Trimming removed 2 bases at V and 0 bases at J, with 11 bases between. Germline CDR1 reads SGHDT; CDR2 reads YYEEEE. Sequencing used immunoSEQ multiplex PCR; TCRdb keeps in-frame clones, though not all of them. This sample carries about 39,000 clones, about 90% of them seen once, and the ten largest clones take 26%. Findings and limits, study-wide: The number of AZD1222 recipients seropositive at baseline was only five or six. Sampling that yielded the repertoires occurred only after the peak T cell response. An increase in Spike-specific TCR breadth and depth was observed after two AZD1222 doses. Most donors were white British, females outnumbered males, and clonal diversity was possibly underestimated.

With regard to this clone: The target antigen is unknown.

The chain employs TRBV5-6 and TRBJ2-5, with D unresolved. The sample was peripheral blood, taken 28 days after the second dose of the MenACWY control vaccine. This clonotype was obtained from an adult who received the MenACWY meningococcal vaccine as a control. CDR3 nucleotide sequence: TGTGCCAGCAGCTTCCGACTCTGGTACCAAGAGACCCAGTACTTC. This sequence encodes CASSFRLWYQETQYF.